This T cell receptor beta chain was sequenced for a study of blood T cell repertoires in COVID-19. Clones were read by immunoSEQ multiplex PCR, and TCRdb kept only the in-frame ones, dropping some. The table includes about 25,000 clones, approximately 80% detected once. The CDR3 spans 13 residues. Deletions cut 1 base from V and 4 bases from J, with 8 bases between. Germline assignment: CDR1 SGHKS and CDR2 YYEKEE (reference sequence). The source material was peripheral blood. V usage is TRBV5-5 and J usage is TRBJ1-1, with D uncertain. The receptor comes from an older man with active or convalescent COVID-19. The CDR3: CASSLPGSTEAFF. CDR3 DNA sequence: TGTGCCAGCAGCTTGCCGGGGAGCACTGAAGCTTTCTTT. Full variable domain (outside the CDR3, taken from reference TRBV5-5 and TRBJ1-1): DAGVTQSPTHLIKTRGQQVTLRCSPISGHKSVSWYQQVLGQGPQFIFQYYEKEERGRGNFPDRFSARQFPNYSSELNVNALLLGDSALYLCASSLPGSTEAFFGQGTRLTVV.